These 10 T cell receptor beta chains were sequenced from one sample in a study of shared clonotypes between healthy human individuals. Measured with immunoSEQ multiplex PCR; TCRdb has only the in-frame clones, and not every one. The table includes fewer than 2.5 million clones, 93% detected once. Sequenced material: naive CD4+ T cells from PBMCs. This sample's subset: CD45RA+ positively selected. Receptors were obtained from a man younger than 30 in good health. Some clones in this sample may be carry-over from other donors' samples.

CDR3 coding DNA: TGTGCCAGCAGCGTAGGGGAGGCTGCCTCTGGAAACACCATATATTTT. Amino acids: CASSVGEAASGNTIYF. The chain combines TRBV9 with TRBJ1-3, with D unresolved. Germline CDR1 SGDLS, CDR2 YYNGEE. This CDR3 contains 16 residues. V was pared by 0 bases and J by 0 bases, with 10 bases between.

The chain recombines TRBV15 with TRBJ1-2; D is undetermined. V was clipped by 3 bases and J by 3 bases, with 8 bases between them. The CDR3 is 13 amino acids. Germline V CDR1 and CDR2: LNHNV, YYDKDF (reference sequence). This CDR3 reads CATSSGRDYGYTF. In DNA form, the CDR3 reads TGTGCCACCAGCAGCGGACGGGACTATGGCTACACCTTC.

The J gene is TRBJ2-1, the V gene TRBV7-2, with a possible D match to TRBD2 (5 bases). CDR1 SGHTA and CDR2 FQGNSA come from the germline V gene. The CDR3 spans 17 residues. Trimming took 1 base from V and 1 from J, leaving 14 bases between them. The CDR3 DNA sequence: TGTGCCAGCAGCTTAGAGGGAGCGGTTGGGTCCTACAATGAGCAGTTCTTC. Encoded protein: CASSLEGAVGSYNEQFF.

This rearrangement joins TRBV7-3 to TRBJ2-1; D call uncertain. The germline CDR1 and CDR2 sequences are SGHTA and FQGTGA. The CDR3 extends over 12 amino acids. V lost 4 bases and J lost 6, with 7 bases in between. CDR3 nucleotides: TGTGCCAGCAGCTCCCAACTCAATGAGCAGTTCTTC. Translated: CASSSQLNEQFF.

This sequence joins TRBV5-4 and TRBJ2-5, with 7 bases matching TRBD2. With 0 bases clipped from V and 5 bases from J, the junction kept 7 bases outside the gene matches. Germline loops: CDR1 SGHNT, CDR2 YYREEE (reference sequence). The CDR3 spans 15 residues. CDR3 bases: TGTGCCAGCAGCTTGGCCCGGGGGGACGGCGAGACCCAGTACTTC. Translating gives CASSLARGDGETQYF.

The V call is TRBV6-5, the J call TRBJ2-7; 7 bases agree with TRBD1. The CDR3 sequence is 13 residues long. V trimming: 7 bases; J trimming: 6 bases; junction bases outside the gene matches: 9. The V gene's germline CDR1 is MNHEY and CDR2 SVGAGI. This CDR3 is CASIGSSGGEQYF. CDR3 DNA: TGTGCCAGCATAGGCTCATCAGGGGGCGAGCAGTACTTC.

The CDR3 nucleotides are TGTGCCAGTAGGCAGGGTGTGGGGACCTACGAGCAGTACTTC. Amino acid sequence: CASRQGVGTYEQYF. The chain combines TRBV19 with TRBJ2-7; a weak D match, TRBD1 (5 bases). V shed 6 bases and J shed 2 bases, with 14 bases lying between them. Looked up from germline, CDR1 is LNHDA and CDR2 is SQIVND (reference sequence). This CDR3 has 14 residues.

V usage is TRBV2 and J usage is TRBJ2-1, with D perhaps given as TRBD1 or TRBD2 (5 bases each). V lost 8 bases to trimming and J lost 5 bases, with 19 bases between them. Germline loops: CDR1 SNHLY, CDR2 FYNNEI. The CDR3 extends over 15 amino acids. DNA of the CDR3: TGTGCCAGCGGGGGTACCTTGCAGAGGGACAATGAGCAGTTCTTC. This codes for CASGGTLQRDNEQFF. Combining the CDR3 with reference TRBV2 and TRBJ2-1 gives the whole variable domain EPEVTQTPSHQVTQMGQEVILRCVPISNHLYFYWYRQILGQKVEFLVSFYNNEISEKSEIFDDQFSVERPDGSNFTLKIRSTKLEDSAMYFCASGGTLQRDNEQFFGPGTRLTVL.

J is TRBJ2-1 and V is TRBV2; 9 bases agree with TRBD2. Germline assignment: CDR1 SNHLY and CDR2 FYNNEI. This CDR3 contains 16 residues. Trimming cost V 5 bases and J 0 bases; bases outside gene matches: 5. This CDR3 reads CASSPAGGVSYNEQFF. As DNA, the CDR3 is TGTGCCAGCAGTCCGGCGGGAGGGGTCTCCTACAATGAGCAGTTCTTC.

The chain is built from TRBV19 and TRBJ2-7; 9 bases align to TRBD1. The CDR3 totals 14 residues. After removal of 5 bases from V and 2 bases from J, the junction contained 4 bases not matched to a gene. The V gene's germline CDR1 is LNHDA and CDR2 SQIVND (reference sequence). The CDR3 DNA sequence: TGTGCCAGTAGTCTAAGGACAGGGGCCTACGAGCAGTACTTC. Its translation is CASSLRTGAYEQYF.